The clone carrying this TCR beta chain was seen only once. Seattle participants joined during active infection and were tracked over time. This entry comes from a study of blood T cell repertoires in COVID-19. Across the study: Acute and convalescent COVID-19 specimens originated in the United States, Italy and Spain. T cells, B-cell-depleted T cells, or PBMCs provided the cDNA or gDNA that served as material.

In the original workflow: Estimates of nucleated cell counts were drawn from the amplification of reference gene primers. Some clones are missing from TCRdb's copy, which holds only in-frame ones; the method was immunoSEQ multiplex PCR. The V and J calls and clone size are taken from that table; D and trimming were inferred from the DNA. The sample records around 260,000 clones, around 90% being singletons. Germline loops: CDR1 SGHRS, CDR2 YFSETQ. The CDR3 covers 16 residues. Trimming took 0 bases from V and 0 from J, leaving 10 bases between them. The receptor comes from a young adult with COVID-19, enrolled during active disease. The J gene is TRBJ1-3, the V gene TRBV5-1; D remains unclear. The sample was peripheral blood. The CDR3 region is CASSLAGQTSGNTIYF. CDR3 in DNA: TGCGCCAGCAGCTTGGCTGGGCAGACCTCTGGAAACACCATATATTTT.